Listed below are T cell receptor beta chains from one sample, sequenced in a study of vaccination and CD4 T cells after COVID-19. Their cognate antigens are unknown. In TCRdb, the PCR reads were re-called with MiXCR into one record per CDR3 protein. The profile shows approximately 9,000 distinct CDR3 sequences, about 47% of them singletons. The sequencing sample was made of CD4+ T cells from blood, cultured in vitro. These receptor sequences come from a human donor who had recovered from COVID-19. The CDR3 runs from the conserved cysteine through the conserved F or W. Fields, in order: J gene, D gene, V gene, clone size, CDR3 DNA, CDR3 protein. The D gene is left open where the match is weak. The size entry is marked missing in some rows and otherwise reads once, few, many or a size class.

TRBJ2-3 - TRBV20-1 - TGCAGTGCTCTGAGATCTGATACGCAGTATTTT CSALRSDTQYF
TRBJ2-5 - TRBV5-1 - TGCGCCAGCAGCTTGGCATCGGGGATTTCGGGGGAGACCCAGTACTTC CASSLASGISGETQYF
TRBJ2-2 - TRBV11-3 - TGTGCCAGCAGCTTAGAAAGGGGGTCCGGGGAGCTGTTTTTT CASSLERGSGELFF
TRBJ2-3 TRBD2 TRBV7-6 large TGTGCCAGCAGCTGGTTTGGGACTAGCGGGGGCAGGACAGATACGCAGTATTTT CASSWFGTSGGRTDTQYF
TRBJ2-3 - TRBV20-1 few TGCAGTGCTCTGCTTTCCACAGATACGCAGTATTTT CSALLSTDTQYF
TRBJ1-3 - TRBV7-7 - TGTGCCAGCAGTCAAGGCCTCCCCAAGGCAGGAAACACCATATATTTT CASSQGLPKAGNTIYF
TRBJ2-5 - TRBV5-1 - TGCGCCAGCAGCTTGGGGCCCTACTCCCAAGAGACCCAGTACTTC CASSLGPYSQETQYF
TRBJ2-5 - TRBV5-6 - TGTGCCAGCAGCTACCTCGGGACTGCTCTGGACCAAGAGACCCAGTACTTC CASSYLGTALDQETQYF
TRBJ2-7 - TRBV27 - TGTGCCAGCAGTATGGGCAGGGGAACATACGAGCAGTACTTC CASSMGRGTYEQYF
TRBJ2-7 - TRBV4-1 - TGCGCCAGCAGCCAAGGTAAGGCAGGATCCTACTACGAGCAGTACTTC CASSQGKAGSYYEQYF
TRBJ2-3 TRBD2 TRBV7-2 few TGTGCCAGCAGCTTAAGGACTAGCGGGGGCCTTAGCACAGATACGCAGTATTTT CASSLRTSGGLSTDTQYF
TRBJ2-5 TRBD2 TRBV6-1 - TGTGCCAGCAGTGAACTAGCGGGGGGGCAAGAGACCCAGTACTTC CASSELAGGQETQYF
TRBJ1-1 - TRBV20-1 - TGTAGCAGGGCCCCGAGGGGCACTGAAGCTTTCTTT CSRAPRGTEAFF
TRBJ1-1 - TRBV2 - TGTGCCAGCAAAGCGGGACGGAACACTGAAGCTTTCTTT CASKAGRNTEAFF
TRBJ2-2 TRBD1 TRBV19 few TGTGCCAGTAGCATCCGGGACAGGGGAGGATACGGGGAGCTGTTTTTT CASSIRDRGGYGELFF
TRBJ2-7 - TRBV19 - TGTGCCAGTAGTATCGGGCCCTTACCCTCCTACGAGCAGTACTTC CASSIGPLPSYEQYF
TRBJ2-7 - TRBV6-5 - TGTGCCAGCAGTTCCCCCTCCGTATGGGGGTACAACGAGCAGTACTTC CASSSPSVWGYNEQYF
TRBJ1-1 TRBD1 TRBV6-1 few TGTGCCAGCAGACCAGGACAGGGGCGCACTGAAGCTTTCTTT CASRPGQGRTEAFF
TRBJ1-5 - TRBV28 - TGTGCCAGCAGTTTATGGGTGAGGCAGCCCCAGCATTTT CASSLWVRQPQHF
TRBJ1-3 - TRBV10-3 few TGTGCCAGCAGCGACTCCGGGGCTGGGGGTGACACCATATATTTT CASSDSGAGGDTIYF
TRBJ2-7 - TRBV20-1 - TGCAGTGCAACCAGCCGGGGGTTGTCCGTCTACGAGCAGTACTTC CSATSRGLSVYEQYF
TRBJ2-7 TRBD1 TRBV19 once TGTGCCAGTAGTATAAACAGGGGGAACGAGCAGTACTTC CASSINRGNEQYF
TRBJ1-1 - TRBV4-3 - TGCGCCAGCAGCCAAGCTTGGGGGTCAGGAGCTTTCTTT CASSQAWGSGAFF
TRBJ1-2 - TRBV12-2 - TGTGCAAGTCGCTTAGCGTCGACGGATTATGGCTACACCTTC CASRLASTDYGYTF
TRBJ2-1 - TRBV11-2 - TGTGCCAGCAGCTTAGGTGGGGGGCCTGAGCAGTTCTTC CASSLGGGPEQFF
TRBJ1-5 - TRBV7-8 medium-sized TGTGCCAGCAGCTCCCCAGGTGGACAGCGCAATCAGCCCCAGCATTTT CASSSPGGQRNQPQHF
TRBJ1-2 TRBD1 TRBV19 few TGTGCCAGTAGTTACCGCACCCTGGACAGGGGTGGTGGCTACACCTTC CASSYRTLDRGGGYTF
TRBJ2-3 TRBD2 TRBV18 - TGTGCCAGCTCACCACTACTAGCGGGAGTGGGTGCAGATACGCAGTATTTT CASSPLLAGVGADTQYF
TRBJ1-1 - TRBV7-2 - TGTGCCAGCAGCCAAGCTCGGTCCTGGAGCACTGAAGCTTTCTTT CASSQARSWSTEAFF
TRBJ1-6 - TRBV6-1 few TGTGCCAGCAGTACACAGAATTCACCCCTCCACTTT CASSTQNSPLHF
TRBJ2-7 TRBD1 TRBV24-1 - TGTGCCACCAGTGATGCTACACCGGGACAGTCCTACGAGCAGTACTTC CATSDATPGQSYEQYF
TRBJ2-7 - TRBV20-1 - TGCAGTGCTAGAGGGGTAGACCTAAAGTCCGAGCAGTACTTC CSARGVDLKSEQYF
TRBJ1-2 - TRBV11-2 - TGTGCCAGCAGCCTACGGGACGGCTCTAACTATGGCTACACCTTC CASSLRDGSNYGYTF
TRBJ2-7 TRBD1 TRBV19 - TGTGCCAGTAGTAACCGAGGGGGCCGGGACGAGCAGTACTTC CASSNRGGRDEQYF
TRBJ2-1 - TRBV11-2 few TGTGCCAGCAGCTTAGGACAGAGAACGTACAATGAGCAGTTCTTC CASSLGQRTYNEQFF
TRBJ1-1 - TRBV6-5 few TGTGCCAGCAGTTACAACAGATACACTGAAGCTTTCTTT CASSYNRYTEAFF
TRBJ2-5 - TRBV19 - TGTGCCAGTAGTACCCACGGACGCCGCTTGGGGCAGGCCCAAGAGACCCAGTACTTC CASSTHGRRLGQAQETQYF